This T cell receptor (beta chain) was captured in a study of tumor-infiltrating lymphocytes in primary liver carcinoma. Study-wide results and limits: Top clones occupying all five tumor regions numbered only about 8-25%.

A note on this clonotype: Antigen: not known.

CDR3 length: 17 amino acids. Per the germline V gene, CDR1 is SNHLY and CDR2 is FYNNEI. V was trimmed by 3 bases and J by 5 bases, leaving 20 bases between them. From roughly 0.55 ug of total RNA, TCR beta-specific cDNA was reverse-transcribed using a constant-region primer. Sequencing libraries for TCR beta derived from three nested multiplex PCR rounds that used slightly modified ARM-PCR. Primers for the first two PCR rounds were TRBV1-TRBV30 forward primers and a C-beta reverse primer (roughly 9 cycles per round). TCRdb redid the calling of the multiplex PCR reads with MiXCR, one entry per CDR3 protein. Of tens of thousands of distinct CDR3 sequences detected, 71% appear once; the ten largest clones hold approximately 14%. From unsorted bulk tissue weighing roughly 18-30 mg, DNA and RNA were co-extracted. Each tumor specimen held more than 75% viable tumor cells.

The V gene is TRBV2, the J gene TRBJ2-1; D possibly corresponds to TRBD1 (5 bases). The sample taken for sequencing was liver tumor tissue from sampling region 4. Subset here: tumor region T4, right-lateral pole. The sequence derives from a woman aged 55-75 years with primary liver carcinoma and hepatitis B virus infection. The CDR3 coding sequence is TGTGCCAGCAGTGATTTAAAGGGGCTTCAGCTCGACAATGAGCAGTTCTTC. This translates into CASSDLKGLQLDNEQFF. Full variable domain (rest looked up from reference TRBV2 and TRBJ2-1): EPEVTQTPSHQVTQMGQEVILRCVPISNHLYFYWYRQILGQKVEFLVSFYNNEISEKSEIFDDQFSVERPDGSNFTLKIRSTKLEDSAMYFCASSDLKGLQLDNEQFFGPGTRLTVL.